Sequencing of this T cell receptor beta chain was carried out in a study of CD8 T cells in ankylosing spondylitis. A quantitative 5'-RACE method, one with molecular barcodes, was used to make TCR beta libraries. TCRdb reprocessed the 5' RACE reads with MiXCR, giving one entry per CDR3 protein. This table has fewer than 250,000 distinct CDR3 sequences, around 25% appearing once. The V end was cut by 7 bases, the J end by 5 bases, with 21 bases between. Germline lookup yields CDR1 DFQATT and CDR2 SNEGSKA (reference sequence). The length of the CDR3 is 14 residues. The sequence was obtained from a male donor with ankylosing spondylitis or in good health (not recorded which). The genes are TRBV20-1 and TRBJ2-7; perhaps TRBD1 as D (5 bases). Sample: blood, either unsorted or a sorted T cell fraction (not recorded which). Here the CDR3 reads CSVSQGRLANEQYF. CDR3 sequence (DNA): TGCAGTGTTTCCCAGGGTCGGCTGGCAAACGAGCAGTACTTC.